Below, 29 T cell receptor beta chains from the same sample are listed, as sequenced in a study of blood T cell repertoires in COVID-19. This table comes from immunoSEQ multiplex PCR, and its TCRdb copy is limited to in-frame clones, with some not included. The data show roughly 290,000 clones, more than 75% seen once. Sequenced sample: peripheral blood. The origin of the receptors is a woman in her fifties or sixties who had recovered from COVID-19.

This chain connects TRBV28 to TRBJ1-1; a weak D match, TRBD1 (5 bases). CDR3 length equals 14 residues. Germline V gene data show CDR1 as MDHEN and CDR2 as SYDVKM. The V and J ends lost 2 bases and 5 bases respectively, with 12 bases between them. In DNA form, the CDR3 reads TGTGCCAGCAGTTTAGGCAGGGTAATAACTGAAGCTTTCTTT. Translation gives CASSLGRVITEAFF.

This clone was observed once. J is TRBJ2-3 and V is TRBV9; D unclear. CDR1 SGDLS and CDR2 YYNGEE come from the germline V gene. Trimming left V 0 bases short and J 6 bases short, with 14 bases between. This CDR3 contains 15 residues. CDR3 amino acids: CASSVATAGRDTQYF. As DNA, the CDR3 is TGTGCCAGCAGCGTAGCTACGGCAGGCAGGGATACGCAGTATTTT. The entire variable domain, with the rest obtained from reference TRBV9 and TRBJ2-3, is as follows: DSGVTQTPKHLITATGQRVTLRCSPRSGDLSVYWYQQSLDQGLQFLIQYYNGEERAKGNILERFSAQQFPDLHSELNLSSLELGDSALYFCASSVATAGRDTQYFGPGTRLTVL.

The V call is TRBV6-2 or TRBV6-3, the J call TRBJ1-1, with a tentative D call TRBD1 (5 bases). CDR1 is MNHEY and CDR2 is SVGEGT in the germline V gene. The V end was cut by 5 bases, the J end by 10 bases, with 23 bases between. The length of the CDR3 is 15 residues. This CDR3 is CASSLRDWGVIGAFF. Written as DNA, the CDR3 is TGTGCCAGCAGTCTCCGGGACTGGGGTGTTATCGGAGCTTTCTTT.

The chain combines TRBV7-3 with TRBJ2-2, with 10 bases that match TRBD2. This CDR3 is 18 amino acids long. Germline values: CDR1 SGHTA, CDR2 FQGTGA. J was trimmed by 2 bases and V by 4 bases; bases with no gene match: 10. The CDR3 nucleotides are TGTGCCAGCAGCTCACGATTAATAGCGGGAGGAAACACCGGGGAGCTGTTTTTT. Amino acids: CASSSRLIAGGNTGELFF.

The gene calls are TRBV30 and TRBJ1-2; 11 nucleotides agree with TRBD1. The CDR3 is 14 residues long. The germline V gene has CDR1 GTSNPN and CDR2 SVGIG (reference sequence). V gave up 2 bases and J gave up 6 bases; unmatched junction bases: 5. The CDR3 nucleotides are TGTGCCTGGAGTCTAGGACAGGGGGCGAATGGCTACACCTTC. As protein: CAWSLGQGANGYTF.

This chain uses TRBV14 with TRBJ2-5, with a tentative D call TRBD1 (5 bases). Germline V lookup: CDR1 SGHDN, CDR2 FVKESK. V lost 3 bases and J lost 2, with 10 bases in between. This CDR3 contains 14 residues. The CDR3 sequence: CASSHGRGQETQYF. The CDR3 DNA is TGTGCCAGCAGCCATGGAAGGGGACAAGAGACCCAGTACTTC.

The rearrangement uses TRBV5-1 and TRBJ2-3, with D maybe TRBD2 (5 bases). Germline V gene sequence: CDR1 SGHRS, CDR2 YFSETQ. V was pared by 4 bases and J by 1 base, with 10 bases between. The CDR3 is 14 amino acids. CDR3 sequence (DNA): TGCGCCAGCAGCGTGAGCGGCCGCACAGATACGCAGTATTTT. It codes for CASSVSGRTDTQYF.

CDR3 nucleotides: TGTGCCAGCAGCAACCGGGACAGGGGCCCTAGGGGAAGGGCCCTCCACTTT. It translates to CASSNRDRGPRGRALHF. The chain uses TRBV5-6 and TRBJ1-6; 10 nucleotides line up with TRBD1. The germline V gene encodes CDR1 SGHDT and CDR2 YYEEEE. Trimming at V came to 4 bases and at J to 14 bases, leaving 18 bases not matched to a gene. This CDR3 is 17 amino acids long.

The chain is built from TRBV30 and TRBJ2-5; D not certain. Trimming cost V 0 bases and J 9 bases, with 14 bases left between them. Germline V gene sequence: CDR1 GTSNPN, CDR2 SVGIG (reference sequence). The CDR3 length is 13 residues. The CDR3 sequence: CAWSVVRVEPQYF. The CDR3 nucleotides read TGTGCCTGGAGTGTCGTTCGGGTGGAGCCCCAGTACTTC.

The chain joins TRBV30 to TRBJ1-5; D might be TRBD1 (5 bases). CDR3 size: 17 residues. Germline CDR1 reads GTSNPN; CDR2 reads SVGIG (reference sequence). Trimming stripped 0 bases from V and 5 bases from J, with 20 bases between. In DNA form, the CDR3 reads TGTGCCTGGAGTGTACCATTGGCCCGTGGGGGGGATCAGCCCCAGCATTTT. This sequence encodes CAWSVPLARGGDQPQHF.

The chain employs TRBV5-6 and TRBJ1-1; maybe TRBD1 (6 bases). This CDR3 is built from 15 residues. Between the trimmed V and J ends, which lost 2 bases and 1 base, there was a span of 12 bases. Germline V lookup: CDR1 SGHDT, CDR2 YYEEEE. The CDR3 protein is CASSFTGMGNTEAFF. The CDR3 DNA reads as TGTGCCAGCAGCTTTACAGGGATGGGGAACACTGAAGCTTTCTTT.

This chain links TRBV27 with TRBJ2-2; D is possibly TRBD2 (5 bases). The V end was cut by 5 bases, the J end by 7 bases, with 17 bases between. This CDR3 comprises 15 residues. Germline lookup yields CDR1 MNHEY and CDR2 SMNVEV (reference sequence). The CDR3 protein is CASSHERPGIGELFF. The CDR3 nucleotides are TGTGCCAGCAGTCACGAAAGGCCCGGGATCGGGGAGCTGTTTTTT.

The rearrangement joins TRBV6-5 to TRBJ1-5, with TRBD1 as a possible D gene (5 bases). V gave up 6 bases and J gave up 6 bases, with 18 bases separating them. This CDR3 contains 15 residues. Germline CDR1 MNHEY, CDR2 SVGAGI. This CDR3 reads CASRALTGSAQPQHF. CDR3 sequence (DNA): TGTGCCAGCAGAGCCCTCACAGGCTCGGCTCAGCCCCAGCATTTT.

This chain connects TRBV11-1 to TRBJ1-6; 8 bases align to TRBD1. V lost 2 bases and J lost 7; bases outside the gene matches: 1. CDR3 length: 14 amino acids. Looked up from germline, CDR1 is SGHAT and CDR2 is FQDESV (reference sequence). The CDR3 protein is CASSLRTGNSPLHF. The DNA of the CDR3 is TGTGCCAGCAGCTTACGGACAGGGAATTCACCCCTCCACTTT.

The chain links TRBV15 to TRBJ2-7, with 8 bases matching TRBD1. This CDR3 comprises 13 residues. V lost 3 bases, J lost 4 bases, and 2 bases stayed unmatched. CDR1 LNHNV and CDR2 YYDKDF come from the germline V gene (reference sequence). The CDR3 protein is CATSSGQGYEQYF. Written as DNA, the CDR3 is TGTGCCACCAGCAGTGGACAGGGATACGAGCAGTACTTC.

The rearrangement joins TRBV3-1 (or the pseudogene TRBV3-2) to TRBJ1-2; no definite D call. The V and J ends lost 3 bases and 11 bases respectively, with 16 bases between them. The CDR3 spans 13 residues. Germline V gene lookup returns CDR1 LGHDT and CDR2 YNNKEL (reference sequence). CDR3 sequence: CASSQTGGGYYTF. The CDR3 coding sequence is TGTGCCAGCAGCCAGACGGGTGGTGGGTATTACACCTTC.

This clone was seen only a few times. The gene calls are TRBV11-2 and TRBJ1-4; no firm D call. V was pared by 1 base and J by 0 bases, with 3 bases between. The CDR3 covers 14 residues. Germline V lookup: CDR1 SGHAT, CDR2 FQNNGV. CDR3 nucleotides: TGTGCCAGCAGCTTAGCGGCAACTAATGAAAAACTGTTTTTT. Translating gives CASSLAATNEKLFF.

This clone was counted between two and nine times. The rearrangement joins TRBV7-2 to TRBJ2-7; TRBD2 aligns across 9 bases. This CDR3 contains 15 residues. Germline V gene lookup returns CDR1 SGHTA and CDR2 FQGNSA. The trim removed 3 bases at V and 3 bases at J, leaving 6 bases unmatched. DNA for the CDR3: TGTGCCAGCAGCTTGGACCTACTAGCGGGCTACGAGCAGTACTTC. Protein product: CASSLDLLAGYEQYF. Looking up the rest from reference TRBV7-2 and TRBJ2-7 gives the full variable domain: GAGVSQSPSNKVTEKGKDVELRCDPISGHTALYWYRQSLGQGLEFLIYFQGNSAPDKSGLPSDRFSAERTGGSVSTLTIQRTQQEDSAVYLCASSLDLLAGYEQYFGPGTRLTVT.

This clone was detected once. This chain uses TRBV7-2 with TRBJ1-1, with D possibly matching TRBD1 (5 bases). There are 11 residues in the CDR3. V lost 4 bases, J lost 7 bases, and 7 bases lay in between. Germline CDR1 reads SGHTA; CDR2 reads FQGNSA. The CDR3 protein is CASSWGLEAFF. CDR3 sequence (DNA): TGTGCCAGCAGCTGGGGCCTTGAAGCTTTCTTT.

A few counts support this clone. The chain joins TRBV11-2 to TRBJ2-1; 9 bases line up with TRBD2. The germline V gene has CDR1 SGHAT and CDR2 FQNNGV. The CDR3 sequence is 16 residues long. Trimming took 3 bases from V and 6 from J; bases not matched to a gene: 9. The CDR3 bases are TGTGCCAGCAGCTTCTCGTCGGGACTAGCTTTCAATGAGCAGTTCTTC. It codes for CASSFSSGLAFNEQFF.

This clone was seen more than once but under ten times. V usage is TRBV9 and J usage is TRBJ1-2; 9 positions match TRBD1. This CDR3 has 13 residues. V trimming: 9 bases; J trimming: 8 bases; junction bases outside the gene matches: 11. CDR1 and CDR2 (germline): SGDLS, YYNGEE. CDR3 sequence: CATLPPGQGGYTF. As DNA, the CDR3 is TGTGCCACCCTCCCCCCGGGACAGGGAGGCTACACCTTC.

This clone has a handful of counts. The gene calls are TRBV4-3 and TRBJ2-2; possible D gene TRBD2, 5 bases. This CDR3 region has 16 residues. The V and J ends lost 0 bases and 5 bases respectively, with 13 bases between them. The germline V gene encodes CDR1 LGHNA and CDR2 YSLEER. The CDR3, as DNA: TGCGCCAGCAGCCAAGACTTACGGACGGGAACCGGGGAGCTGTTTTTT. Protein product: CASSQDLRTGTGELFF.

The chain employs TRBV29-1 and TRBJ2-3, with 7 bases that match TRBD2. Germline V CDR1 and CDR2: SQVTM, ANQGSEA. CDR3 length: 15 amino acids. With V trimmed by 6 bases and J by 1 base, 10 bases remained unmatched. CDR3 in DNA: TGCAGCGTCGAACCCCTGAGCGGGGGCACAGATACGCAGTATTTT. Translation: CSVEPLSGGTDTQYF.

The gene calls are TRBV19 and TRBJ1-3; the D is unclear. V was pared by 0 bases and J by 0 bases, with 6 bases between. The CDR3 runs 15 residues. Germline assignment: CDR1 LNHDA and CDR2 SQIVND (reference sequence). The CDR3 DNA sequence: TGTGCCAGTAGTATAGAGGACTTCTCTGGAAACACCATATATTTT. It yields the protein CASSIEDFSGNTIYF.

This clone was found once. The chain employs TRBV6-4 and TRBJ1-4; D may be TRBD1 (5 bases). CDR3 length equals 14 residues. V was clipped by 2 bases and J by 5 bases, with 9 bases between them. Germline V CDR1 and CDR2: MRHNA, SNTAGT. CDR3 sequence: CASSDTGKNEKLFF. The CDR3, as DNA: TGTGCCAGCAGTGACACAGGCAAGAATGAAAAACTGTTTTTT.

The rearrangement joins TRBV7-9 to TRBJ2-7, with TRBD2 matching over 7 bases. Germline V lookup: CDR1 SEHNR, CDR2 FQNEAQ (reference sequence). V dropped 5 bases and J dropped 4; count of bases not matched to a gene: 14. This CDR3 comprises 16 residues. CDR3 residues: CASSSRVGRGIYEQYF. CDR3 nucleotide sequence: TGTGCCAGCAGCAGCCGGGTGGGGCGGGGGATATACGAGCAGTACTTC.

The CDR3 nucleotides are TGTGCCAGCAGCGCGCAGATAGCGGGGGACCACAATGAGCAGTTCTTC. Translating gives CASSAQIAGDHNEQFF. The chain has TRBV9 and TRBJ2-1, with 9 positions matching TRBD2. CDR3 length equals 16 residues. Germline V CDR1 and CDR2: SGDLS, YYNGEE. V trimming: 3 bases; J trimming: 5 bases; junction bases outside the gene matches: 9.

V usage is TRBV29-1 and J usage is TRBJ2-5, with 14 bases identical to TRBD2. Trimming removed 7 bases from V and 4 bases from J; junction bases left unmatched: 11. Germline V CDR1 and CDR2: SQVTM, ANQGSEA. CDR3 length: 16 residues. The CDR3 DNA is TGCAGCGCGGCTGGGACTAGCGGGGGAACAGGAGAGACCCAGTACTTC. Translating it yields CSAAGTSGGTGETQYF. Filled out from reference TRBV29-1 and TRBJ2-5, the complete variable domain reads SAVISQKPSRDICQRGTSLTIQCQVDSQVTMMFWYRQQPGQSLTLIATANQGSEATYESGFVIDKFPISRPNLTFSTLTVSNMSPEDSSIYLCSAAGTSGGTGETQYFGPGTRLLVL.

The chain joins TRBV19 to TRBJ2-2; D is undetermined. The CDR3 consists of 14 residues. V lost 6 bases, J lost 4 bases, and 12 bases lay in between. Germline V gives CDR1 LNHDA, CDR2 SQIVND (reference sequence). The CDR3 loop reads CASSPDILTGELFF. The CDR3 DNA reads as TGTGCCAGTAGCCCAGACATACTCACCGGGGAGCTGTTTTTT.